This T cell receptor (beta chain) was retrieved from a study of radiation and T cells in renal cell carcinoma. Study observations and caveats: Top tumor clonotypes rose in blood 2 weeks post-radiation, then contracted.

CDR3 length: 16 amino acids. V was clipped by 0 bases and J by 1 base, with 9 bases between them. Germline V gives CDR1 SGHTA, CDR2 FQGNSA. Profiled with immunoSEQ multiplex PCR; TCRdb holds only in-frame clones, not every one. The sample includes more than 20,000 clones, 81% of them seen just once. Time point given: blood 2 weeks post-SBRT. Indicated treatment: 15 Gy SBRT to primary tumor, nephrectomy 4 weeks later. Concerning this clone itself: What it binds is unknown.

The receptor was derived from a man between 60 and 75 years old with renal cell carcinoma. The chain couples TRBV7-2 to TRBJ2-2, with no clear D. The specimen was blood, collected from a patient whose treatment included radiotherapy and nephrectomy. CDR3 nucleotides: TGTGCCAGCAGCTTAGCGATGGCAGGGAACACCGGGGAGCTGTTTTTT. It translates to CASSLAMAGNTGELFF.